Listed here are 4 T cell receptor beta chains from one sample, sequenced in a study of shared clonotypes between healthy human individuals. Naive CD8 cells lacked CD45RO, underwent positive selection for CCR7 and left out terminally differentiated effector memory CD45RA+ cells. TCRdb keeps only in-frame clones here, not all; method: immunoSEQ multiplex PCR. The sample carries roughly 890,000 clones, 80% to 95% recorded once. Sequencing input: naive CD8+ T cells sorted from blood. Source of these receptors: a man in his thirties or forties in good health.

The chain carries TRBV27 and TRBJ2-3; maybe TRBD2 (6 bases). Trimming pared 4 bases from V and 6 bases from J, leaving 20 bases between. The V gene's germline CDR1 is MNHEY and CDR2 SMNVEV (reference sequence). The CDR3 sequence is 16 residues long. DNA for the CDR3: TGTGCCAGCAGTTGGGACGGGAGTGGGGTGTCGGATACGCAGTATTTT. Encoded protein: CASSWDGSGVSDTQYF.

The gene calls are TRBV27 and TRBJ2-7; D perhaps matches TRBD2 (6 bases). V was trimmed by 8 bases and J by 5 bases, leaving 22 bases between them. CDR1 and CDR2 from the germline V gene are MNHEY and SMNVEV (reference sequence). CDR3 length: 15 residues. Here the CDR3 DNA reads TGTGCCAGCGCCCCCGCAGCGGGCAGTCCCCACGAGCAGTACTTC. Protein: CASAPAAGSPHEQYF.

The V and J genes are TRBV11-2 and TRBJ2-1, with 11 nucleotides matching TRBD2. V shed 5 bases, J shed 2 bases, and the junction held 8 bases outside the gene matches. This CDR3 has 17 amino acids. The germline gives CDR1 SGHAT, CDR2 FQNNGV. CDR3 nucleotides: TGTGCCAGCAGCGCAACAGCACTAGCGGGGGCCTACAATGAGCAGTTCTTC. This gives the protein CASSATALAGAYNEQFF.

The rearrangement links TRBV5-4 to TRBJ2-4; D is possibly TRBD1 or TRBD2 (7 bases each). The CDR3 has 14 amino acids. Trimming removed 6 bases at V and 9 bases at J, with 19 bases between. Per the germline V gene, CDR1 is SGHNT and CDR2 is YYREEE (reference sequence). This CDR3 reads CASTQGGGGGIQYF. CDR3 DNA: TGTGCCAGCACCCAGGGGGGAGGGGGTGGCATTCAGTACTTC.